This T cell receptor (beta chain) was recorded in a study of T cells in Graves' hyperthyroidism and ophthalmopathy. Overall study: Peripheral blood was taken when the disease was first diagnosed, before any treatment began. Broader study findings: Blood held most thyroid clonotypes expanded above 0.001 frequency. In the analysis, a 13 V-J model separated ophthalmopathy from stable hyperthyroidism.

RNA transcripts provided the source from which TCR beta CDR3 regions were amplified. The TCR CDR3 was amplified in a first-round RT-PCR using the HTBI primer set. MiXCR, applied by TCRdb to the multiplex PCR reads, yields one record per CDR3 protein. The repertoire includes some 350,000 distinct CDR3 sequences, approximately 14% of them detected once, and roughly 25% sits in the top ten. The sample holds many counts of this clonotype. No antigen is known for it. Based on clinical symptoms, serum thyroxine and TRAb, thyroid ultrasound and orbital computed tomography, diagnoses were reached. CDR3 length equals 18 residues. From germline, CDR1 is SNHLY and CDR2 FYNNEI. V lost 3 bases to trimming and J lost 5 bases, with 23 bases between them.

V usage is TRBV2 and J usage is TRBJ2-1, with D hard to call. This TCR was sampled from a woman younger than 30 with Graves' hyperthyroidism that later progressed to Graves' ophthalmopathy. The material sequenced was blood. The CDR3 protein is CASSDPLGERDGNNEQFF. In DNA, the CDR3 is TGTGCCAGCAGTGACCCCCTCGGAGAGAGAGATGGCAACAATGAGCAGTTCTTC.